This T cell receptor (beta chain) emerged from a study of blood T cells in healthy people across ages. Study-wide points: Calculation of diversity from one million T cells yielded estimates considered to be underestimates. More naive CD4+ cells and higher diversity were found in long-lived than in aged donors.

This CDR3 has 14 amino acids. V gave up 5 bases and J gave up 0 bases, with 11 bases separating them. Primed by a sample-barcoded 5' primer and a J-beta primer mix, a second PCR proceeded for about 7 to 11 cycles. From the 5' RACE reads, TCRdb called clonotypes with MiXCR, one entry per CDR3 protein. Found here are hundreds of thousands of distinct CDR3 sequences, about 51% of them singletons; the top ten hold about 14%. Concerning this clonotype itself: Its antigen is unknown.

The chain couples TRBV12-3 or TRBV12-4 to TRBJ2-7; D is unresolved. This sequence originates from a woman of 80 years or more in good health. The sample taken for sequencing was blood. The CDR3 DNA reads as TGTGCCAGCAGTGCTCGGGTCCTCTCCTACGAGCAGTACTTC. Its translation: CASSARVLSYEQYF.